The TCR beta chain under discussion was sequenced for a study of cytomegalovirus exposure and HLA in healthy donors. The table lists this clone with a few counts. A read error may produce the germline difference seen at one junction end. The CDR3 extends over 14 amino acids. Germline CDR1 PRHDT, CDR2 FYEKMQ (reference sequence). 60 Vbeta and 13 Jbeta primers were used in PCR. Generated by immunoSEQ multiplex PCR, the TCRdb table keeps only in-frame clones and is missing some. The profile covers 150,000 or so clones, with around four fifths appearing a single time and more than 1.5% taken by the ten largest.

The sample consisted of PBMCs. The clonotype was recovered from a man between 18 and 35 years old in good health and CMV-seronegative. This rearrangement joins TRBV13 to TRBJ2-7, with D tentatively TRBD2 (7 bases). CDR3 sequence: CASSLGGGLHEQYF. CDR3 in DNA: TGTGCCAGCAGCCTAGGGGGGGGTCTCCACGAGCAGTACTTC.